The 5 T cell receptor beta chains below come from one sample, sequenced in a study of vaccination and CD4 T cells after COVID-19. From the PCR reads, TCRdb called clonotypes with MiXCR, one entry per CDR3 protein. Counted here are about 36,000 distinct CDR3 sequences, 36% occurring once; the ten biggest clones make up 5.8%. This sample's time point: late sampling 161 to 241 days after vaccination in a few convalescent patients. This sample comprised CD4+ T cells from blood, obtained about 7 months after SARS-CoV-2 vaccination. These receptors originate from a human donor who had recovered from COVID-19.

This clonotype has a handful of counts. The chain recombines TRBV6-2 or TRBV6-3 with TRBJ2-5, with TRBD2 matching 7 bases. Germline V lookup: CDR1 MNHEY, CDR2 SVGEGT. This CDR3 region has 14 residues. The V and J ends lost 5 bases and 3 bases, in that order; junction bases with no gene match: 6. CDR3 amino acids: CASSRALAEETQYF. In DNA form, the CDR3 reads TGTGCCAGCAGTCGTGCGCTAGCGGAAGAGACCCAGTACTTC.

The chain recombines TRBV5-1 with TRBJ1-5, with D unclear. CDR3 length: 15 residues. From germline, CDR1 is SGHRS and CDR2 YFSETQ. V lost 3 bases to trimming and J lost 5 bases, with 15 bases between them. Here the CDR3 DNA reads TGCGCCAGCAGCTGGACGGGATCCGCGGATCAGCCCCAGCATTTT. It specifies CASSWTGSADQPQHF. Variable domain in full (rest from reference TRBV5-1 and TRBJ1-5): KAGVTQTPRYLIKTRGQQVTLSCSPISGHRSVSWYQQTPGQGLQFLFEYFSETQRNKGNFPGRFSGRQFSNSRSEMNVSTLELGDSALYLCASSWTGSADQPQHFGDGTRLSIL.

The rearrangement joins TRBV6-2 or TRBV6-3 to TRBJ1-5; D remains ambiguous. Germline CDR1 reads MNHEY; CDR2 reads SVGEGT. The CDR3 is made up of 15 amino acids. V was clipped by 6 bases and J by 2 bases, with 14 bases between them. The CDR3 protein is CASSPGRMGNQPQHF. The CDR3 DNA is TGTGCCAGCAGCCCGGGAAGGATGGGCAATCAGCCCCAGCATTTT.

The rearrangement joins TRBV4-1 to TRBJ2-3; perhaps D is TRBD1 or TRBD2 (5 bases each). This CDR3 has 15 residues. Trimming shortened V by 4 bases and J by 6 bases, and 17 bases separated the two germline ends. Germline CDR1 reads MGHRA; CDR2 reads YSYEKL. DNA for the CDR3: TGCGCCAGCAGCCTGTTATCGGGGACCTCGGATACGCAGTATTTT. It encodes CASSLLSGTSDTQYF.

The CDR3 is CASSQGAGGPEQYF. CDR3 DNA: TGTGCCAGCAGCCAAGGAGCGGGAGGTCCCGAGCAGTACTTC. The J gene is TRBJ2-7, the V gene TRBV4-2; 9 bases are shared with TRBD2. J gave up 6 bases and V 1 base, and 4 bases lay outside the gene matches. The CDR3 contains 14 residues. Germline values: CDR1 LGHNA, CDR2 YNFKEQ.